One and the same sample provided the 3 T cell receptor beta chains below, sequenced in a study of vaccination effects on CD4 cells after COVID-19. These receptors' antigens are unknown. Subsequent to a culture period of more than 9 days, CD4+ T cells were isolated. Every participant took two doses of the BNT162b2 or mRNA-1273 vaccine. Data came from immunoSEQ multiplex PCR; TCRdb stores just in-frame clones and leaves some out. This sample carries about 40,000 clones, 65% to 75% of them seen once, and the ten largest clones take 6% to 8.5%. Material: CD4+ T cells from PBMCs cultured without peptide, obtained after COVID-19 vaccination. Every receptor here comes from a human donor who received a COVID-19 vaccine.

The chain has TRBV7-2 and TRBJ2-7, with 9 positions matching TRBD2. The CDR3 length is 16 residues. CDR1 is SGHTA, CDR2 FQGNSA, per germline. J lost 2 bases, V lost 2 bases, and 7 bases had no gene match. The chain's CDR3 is CASSLQSSGGPYEQYF. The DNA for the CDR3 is TGTGCCAGCAGCTTACAGAGTAGCGGGGGTCCCTACGAGCAGTACTTC.

CDR3 region: CASSFRQGWTEAFF. The CDR3 nucleotides are TGTGCCAGCAGCTTCAGACAGGGGTGGACTGAAGCTTTCTTT. The chain joins TRBV13 to TRBJ1-1, with 8 bases that match TRBD1. Germline lookup yields CDR1 PRHDT and CDR2 FYEKMQ (reference sequence). V lost 3 bases and J lost 5; bases outside the gene matches: 5. The CDR3 is 14 residues long.

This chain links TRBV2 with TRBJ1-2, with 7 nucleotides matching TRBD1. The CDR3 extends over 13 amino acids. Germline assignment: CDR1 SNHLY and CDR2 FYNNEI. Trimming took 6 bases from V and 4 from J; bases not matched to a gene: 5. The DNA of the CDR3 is TGTGCCAGCAGGGGGGACAGCACCTATGGCTACACCTTC. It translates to CASRGDSTYGYTF.